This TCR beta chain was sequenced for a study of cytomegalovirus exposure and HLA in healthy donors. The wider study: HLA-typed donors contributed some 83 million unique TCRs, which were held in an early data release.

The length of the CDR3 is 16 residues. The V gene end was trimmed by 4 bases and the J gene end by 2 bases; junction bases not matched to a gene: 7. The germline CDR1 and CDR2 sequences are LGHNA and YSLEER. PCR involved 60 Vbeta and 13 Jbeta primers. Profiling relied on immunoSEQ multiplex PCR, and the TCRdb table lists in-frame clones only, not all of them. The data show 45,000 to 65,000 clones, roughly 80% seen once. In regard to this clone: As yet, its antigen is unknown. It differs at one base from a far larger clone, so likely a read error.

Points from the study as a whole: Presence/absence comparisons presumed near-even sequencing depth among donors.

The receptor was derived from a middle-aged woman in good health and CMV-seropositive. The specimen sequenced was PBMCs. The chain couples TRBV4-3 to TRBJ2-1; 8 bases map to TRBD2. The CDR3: CASSPIGGGPYNEQFF. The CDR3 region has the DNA TGCGCCAGCAGCCCGATCGGGGGGGGACCCTACAATGAGCAGTTCTTC.